The clone carrying this TCR beta chain was detected only a few times. The antigen is not known. The CDR3 loop spans 17 amino acids. Germline V lookup: CDR1 SGHRS, CDR2 YFSETQ. V was clipped by 1 base and J by 9 bases, with 20 bases between them. The source of the sample is a study of response to subunit inactivated influenza vaccine. Study-wide findings and caveats: The study's authors posited that every seasonal influenza vaccination enlists few new T cells.

TCRdb re-analysed the RT-PCR reads in MiXCR, keeping a single row per CDR3 protein. The data contain about 700,000 distinct CDR3 sequences, around 14% of them singletons. Specimen: PBMCs from blood, collected roughly 12 days after vaccination. The chain joins TRBV5-1 to TRBJ1-6; weak D call: TRBD1 (5 bases). The receptor was derived from a man aged 50 to 60 who received an inactivated influenza vaccine. CDR3 sequence reads: CASSLTGAGRVSSPLHF. The CDR3 nucleotides read TGCGCCAGCAGCTTGACTGGGGCGGGCAGGGTATCTTCACCCCTCCACTTT.